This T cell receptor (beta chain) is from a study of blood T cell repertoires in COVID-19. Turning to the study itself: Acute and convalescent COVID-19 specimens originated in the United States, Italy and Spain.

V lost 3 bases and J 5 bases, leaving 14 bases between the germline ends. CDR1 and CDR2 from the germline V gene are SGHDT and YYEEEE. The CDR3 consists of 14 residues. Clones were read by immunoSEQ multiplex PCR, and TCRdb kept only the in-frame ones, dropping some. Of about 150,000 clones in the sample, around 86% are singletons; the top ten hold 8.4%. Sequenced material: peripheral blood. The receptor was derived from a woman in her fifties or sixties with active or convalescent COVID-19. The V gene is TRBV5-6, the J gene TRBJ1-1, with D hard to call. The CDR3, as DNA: TGTGCCAGCAGCTGGGTGGGCCGGCTGACTGAAGCTTTCTTT. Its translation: CASSWVGRLTEAFF.